This record concerns one T cell receptor beta chain sequence. The PCR employed 60 Vbeta primers together with 13 Jbeta primers. Only in-frame clones appear in the TCRdb table, and some are missing; sequencing was by immunoSEQ multiplex PCR. The sample contains about 190,000 clones, about 80% of which appear only once. The data stem from a study of cytomegalovirus exposure and HLA in healthy donors. The V end lost 0 bases, the J end lost 8 bases, and 17 bases lay between the germline ends. Germline CDR1 SGHTA, CDR2 FQGNSA. The CDR3 is made up of 16 amino acids. Sequenced material: PBMCs. The TCR was taken from a man aged 40-49 years in good health and CMV-seropositive. The chain uses TRBV7-2 and TRBJ2-1, with D perhaps TRBD2 (6 bases). The CDR3: CASSLARGRSRYEQFF. CDR3 DNA sequence: TGTGCCAGCAGCTTAGCGCGGGGTAGAAGCCGTTATGAGCAGTTCTTC. Full variable domain (remainder filled in from reference TRBV7-2 and TRBJ2-1): GAGVSQSPSNKVTEKGKDVELRCDPISGHTALYWYRQSLGQGLEFLIYFQGNSAPDKSGLPSDRFSAERTGGSVSTLTIQRTQQEDSAVYLCASSLARGRSRYEQFFGPGTRLTVL.